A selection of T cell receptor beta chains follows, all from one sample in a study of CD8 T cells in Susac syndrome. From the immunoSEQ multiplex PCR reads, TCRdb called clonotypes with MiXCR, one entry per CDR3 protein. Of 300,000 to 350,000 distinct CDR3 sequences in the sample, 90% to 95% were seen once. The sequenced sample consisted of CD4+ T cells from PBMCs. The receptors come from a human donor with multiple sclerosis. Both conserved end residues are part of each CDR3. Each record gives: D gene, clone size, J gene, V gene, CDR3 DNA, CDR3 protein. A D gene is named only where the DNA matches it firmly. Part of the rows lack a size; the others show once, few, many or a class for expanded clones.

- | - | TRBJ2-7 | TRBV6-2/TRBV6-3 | TGTGCCAGCAGCAATACGGGATACGAGCAGTACTTC | CASSNTGYEQYF
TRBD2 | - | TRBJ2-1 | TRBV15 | TGTGCCACCAGCAGGACTAGCGGGAGGGCCGGGGATAATGAGCAGTTCTTC | CATSRTSGRAGDNEQFF
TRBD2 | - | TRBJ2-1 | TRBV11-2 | TGTGCCAGCAGCGTCACTAGCGGGGCTTACAATGAGCAGTTCTTC | CASSVTSGAYNEQFF
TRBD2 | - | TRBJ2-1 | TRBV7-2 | TGTGCCAGCAGCTTAGTCGGGGGGAGACTAGAATATGAGCAGTTCTTC | CASSLVGGRLEYEQFF
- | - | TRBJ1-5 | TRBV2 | TGTGCCAGCACCTTCAGGGAAAATCAGCCCCAGCATTTT | CASTFRENQPQHF
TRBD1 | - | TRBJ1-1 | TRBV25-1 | TGTGCCAGCAGTGACCGAGGGACAGAGAACACTGAAGCTTTCTTT | CASSDRGTENTEAFF
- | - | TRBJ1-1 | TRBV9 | TGTGCCAGCAGCGCCCTGACAGGTGTATCATCTGAAGCTTTCTTT | CASSALTGVSSEAFF
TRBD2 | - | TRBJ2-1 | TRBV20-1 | TGCAGTGCTAGTCCGGGACTAACATTTCACAATGAGCAGTTCTTC | CSASPGLTFHNEQFF
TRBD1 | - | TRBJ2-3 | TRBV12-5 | TGTGCTAGTGGCCCGGGACAGGGTGGCACAGATACGCAGTATTTT | CASGPGQGGTDTQYF
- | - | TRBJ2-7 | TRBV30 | TGTGCCTGGAGTGTACGGCAGGGTGGTGGTCTAAAGGTCTACGAGCAGTACTTC | CAWSVRQGGGLKVYEQYF
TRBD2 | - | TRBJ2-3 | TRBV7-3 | TGTGCCAGCAGCTCCGGGGGGGGCTTAACAGATACGCAGTATTTT | CASSSGGGLTDTQYF
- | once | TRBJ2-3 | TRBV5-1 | TGCGCCAGCAGCTTGGAGCGGGCGTCGGATACGCAGTATTTT | CASSLERASDTQYF
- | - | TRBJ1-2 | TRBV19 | TGTGCCAGTAGTATCGACAGGACCTATGGCTACACCTTC | CASSIDRTYGYTF
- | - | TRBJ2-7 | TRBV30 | TGTGCCTGGAGTGTACGAGGGGACTACGAGCAGTACTTC | CAWSVRGDYEQYF
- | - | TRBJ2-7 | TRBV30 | TGTGCCTGGAGTGTATACGGGCGGCAGTACTTC | CAWSVYGRQYF
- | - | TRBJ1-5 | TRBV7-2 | TGTGCCAGCAGCTTAGTGGTGGGAGATCAGCCCCAGCATTTT | CASSLVVGDQPQHF
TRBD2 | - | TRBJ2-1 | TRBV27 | TGTGCCAGCAGTTCGCCGGGGAATAGCGGGGGCTCCTACAATGAGCAGTTCTTC | CASSSPGNSGGSYNEQFF
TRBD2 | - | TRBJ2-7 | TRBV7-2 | TGTGCCAGCAGCACGGTGGCGGGAGGGTCCTACGAGCAGTACTTC | CASSTVAGGSYEQYF
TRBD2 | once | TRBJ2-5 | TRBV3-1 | TGTGCCAGCAGTGGAGGGACTAGCGGTCCCCAAGAGACCCAGTACTTC | CASSGGTSGPQETQYF
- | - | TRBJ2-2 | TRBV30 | TGTGCCTGGAAAGAGCGGTCCCACGGGGAGCTGTTTTTT | CAWKERSHGELFF
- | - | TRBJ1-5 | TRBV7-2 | TGTGCCAGCAGTTTTACCGTTGGGGGAAATCAGCCCCAGCATTTT | CASSFTVGGNQPQHF
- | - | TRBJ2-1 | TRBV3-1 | TGTGCCAGCAGCCAAAATTCGGGTCCAGACAATGAGCAGTTCTTC | CASSQNSGPDNEQFF
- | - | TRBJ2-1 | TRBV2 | TGTGCCAGCAGTCCGCACCGAGACCCCAATGAGCAGTTCTTC | CASSPHRDPNEQFF
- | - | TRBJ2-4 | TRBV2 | TGTGCCAGCAGTGTTACGGGTCGGAGAACCAAAAACATTCAGTACTTC | CASSVTGRRTKNIQYF
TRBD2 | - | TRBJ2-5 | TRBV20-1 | TGCAGTGCTAGAGATGGAGCGGGGGCCCAAGAGACCCAGTACTTC | CSARDGAGAQETQYF
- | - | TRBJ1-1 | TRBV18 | TGTGCCAGCTCACCGTCTTGGCAGAACACTGAAGCTTTCTTT | CASSPSWQNTEAFF
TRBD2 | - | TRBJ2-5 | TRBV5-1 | TGCGCCAGCAGCCCCGGGAGGGCAGACGTCCAAGAGACCCAGTACTTC | CASSPGRADVQETQYF
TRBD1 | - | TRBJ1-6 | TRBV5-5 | TGTGCCAGCAGCCTCAACGTTGGACAGGGGATGGGCAATTCACCCCTCCACTTT | CASSLNVGQGMGNSPLHF
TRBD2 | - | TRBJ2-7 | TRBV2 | TGTGCCAGCAGTTTCAGCGGGAAGTACTACGAGCAGTACTTC | CASSFSGKYYEQYF
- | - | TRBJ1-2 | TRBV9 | TGTGCCAGCAGCGCCCGGGACGCCAGGAACTATGGCTACACCTTC | CASSARDARNYGYTF
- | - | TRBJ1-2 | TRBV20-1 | TGCAGTGCTAGAGACACCCTCGGTGGTGGCTACACCTTC | CSARDTLGGGYTF
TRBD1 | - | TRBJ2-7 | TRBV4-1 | TGCGCCAGCAGCCAAGGGACAGGGAGGACCTACGAGCAGTACTTC | CASSQGTGRTYEQYF
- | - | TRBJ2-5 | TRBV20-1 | TGCAGTGCTAGTTGGCTAGCGCCTCAAGAGACCCAGTACTTC | CSASWLAPQETQYF
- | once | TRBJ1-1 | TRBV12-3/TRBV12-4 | TGTGCCAGCAGTTTTCGGTCTAGTTGGGGGGGGCCTACCTTTGAAGCTTTCTTT | CASSFRSSWGGPTFEAFF